Below are 28 T cell receptor beta chains sequenced from a single sample in a study of shared clonotypes between healthy human individuals. Sequenced by immunoSEQ multiplex PCR; TCRdb stores in-frame clones only, minus some. This sample has approximately 2,300,000 clones; around 90% occur once, and the top ten carry 0.37%. Sequenced sample: naive CD4+ T cells from PBMCs. The subset denotes: CD45RA+ positively selected. The receptor source for this set is a man between 18 and 29 years old in good health. Some clones in this sample may be carry-over from other donors' samples.

The V gene is TRBV28, the J gene TRBJ2-7, with TRBD1 identical over 8 bases. The V and J ends lost 6 bases and 4 bases, in that order; junction bases with no gene match: 8. The CDR3 spans 14 residues. CDR1 and CDR2 from the germline V gene are MDHEN and SYDVKM. The CDR3 DNA follows: TGTGCCAGCAGGGACCAGGGGGCGCTTTACGAGCAGTACTTC. Residues: CASRDQGALYEQYF.

V gene TRBV25-1 combines with J gene TRBJ2-1, with 7 nucleotides matching TRBD2. The CDR3 length is 16 residues. Germline CDR1 reads MGHDK; CDR2 reads SYGVNS. Trimming cost V 3 bases and J 5 bases; bases outside gene matches: 10. The CDR3 loop reads CASSDLSGTLDNEQFF. CDR3 DNA sequence: TGTGCCAGCAGTGATTTAAGCGGGACTCTTGACAATGAGCAGTTCTTC.

This clone was recorded a few times. The chain has TRBV27 and TRBJ1-1; 7 bases align to TRBD1. V lost 5 bases and J lost 7; bases outside the gene matches: 7. Per the germline V gene, CDR1 is MNHEY and CDR2 is SMNVEV (reference sequence). There are 13 residues in the CDR3. CDR3 region: CASSQNRDSEAFF. The CDR3 bases are TGTGCCAGCAGTCAAAATCGGGACAGTGAAGCTTTCTTT.

The rearrangement links TRBV6-6 to TRBJ2-7; 11 bases align to TRBD2. Germline values: CDR1 MNHNY, CDR2 SVGAGI (reference sequence). The length of the CDR3 is 15 residues. Trimming at V came to 6 bases and at J to 0 bases, leaving 4 bases not matched to a gene. For the CDR3, the DNA is TGTGCCAGCAGGGAGGGACTAGCGGACTCCTACGAGCAGTACTTC. Amino acids: CASREGLADSYEQYF.

The rearrangement links TRBV6-1 to TRBJ1-2; D not certain. The CDR3 runs 14 residues. Germline V gene sequence: CDR1 MNHNS, CDR2 SASEGT. The V and J ends lost 6 bases and 5 bases respectively, with 16 bases between them. The CDR3 DNA follows: TGTGCCAGCAGCGGAACCGGACTGCCGTATGGCTACACCTTC. Translation: CASSGTGLPYGYTF.

The V and J genes are TRBV19 and TRBJ2-7, with 7 positions matching TRBD1. V lost 3 bases, J lost 0 bases, and 8 bases stayed unmatched. Per germline, CDR1 LNHDA and CDR2 SQIVND (reference sequence). CDR3 length: 16 amino acids. The CDR3 spells CASSIFGQENSYEQYF. CDR3 nucleotides: TGTGCCAGTAGTATCTTTGGACAGGAAAACTCCTACGAGCAGTACTTC. The entire variable domain, with the rest obtained from reference TRBV19 and TRBJ2-7, is as follows: DGGITQSPKYLFRKEGQNVTLSCEQNLNHDAMYWYRQDPGQGLRLIYYSQIVNDFQKGDIAEGYSVSREKKESFPLTVTSAQKNPTAFYLCASSIFGQENSYEQYFGPGTRLTVT.

The chain is built from TRBV11-2 and TRBJ2-3; TRBD2 agrees at 7 bases. There are 17 residues in the CDR3. Unmatched junction bases numbered 9, after V lost 1 base and J lost 2 bases. CDR1 and CDR2 from the germline V gene are SGHAT and FQNNGV. CDR3 in amino acids: CASSLGGTNIHTDTQYF. The CDR3 DNA follows: TGTGCCAGCAGCTTAGGCGGGACTAACATACACACAGATACGCAGTATTTT.

J is TRBJ1-2 and V is TRBV28; 7 bases align to TRBD1. This CDR3 is built from 15 residues. In germline, CDR1 is MDHEN, CDR2 SYDVKM. Unmatched junction bases numbered 11, after V lost 6 bases and J lost 4 bases. The chain's CDR3 is CASSSAPGGAYGYTF. CDR3 sequence (DNA): TGTGCCAGCAGCTCCGCCCCAGGGGGTGCCTATGGCTACACCTTC.

The rearrangement links TRBV7-3 to TRBJ2-5; D not certain. CDR3 size: 13 residues. Germline values: CDR1 SGHTA, CDR2 FQGTGA. V shed 4 bases and J shed 4 bases, with 10 bases lying between them. The CDR3 DNA follows: TGTGCCAGCAGCTCCATCGTAGGAGAGACCCAGTACTTC. As protein: CASSSIVGETQYF.

This clone was counted once. J is TRBJ2-7 and V is TRBV5-1; TRBD1 might be the D (6 bases). Germline V gene lookup returns CDR1 SGHRS and CDR2 YFSETQ. This CDR3 is built from 15 residues. V lost 4 bases and J 3 bases, leaving 17 bases between the germline ends. The CDR3 protein is CASSPVQGMGYEQYF. In DNA, the CDR3 is TGCGCCAGCAGCCCGGTACAGGGAATGGGCTACGAGCAGTACTTC. Based on the CDR3 plus reference TRBV5-1 and TRBJ2-7, the full variable domain is KAGVTQTPRYLIKTRGQQVTLSCSPISGHRSVSWYQQTPGQGLQFLFEYFSETQRNKGNFPGRFSGRQFSNSRSEMNVSTLELGDSALYLCASSPVQGMGYEQYFGPGTRLTVT.

This chain joins TRBV11-2 and TRBJ2-5, with 7 bases identical to TRBD1. The germline CDR1 and CDR2 sequences are SGHAT and FQNNGV. This CDR3 comprises 15 residues. The V segment lost 5 bases and the J segment 0 bases; nucleotides outside the gene matches: 6. The CDR3: CASSTYRGYQETQYF. The CDR3 coding sequence is TGTGCCAGCAGCACATACAGGGGCTACCAAGAGACCCAGTACTTC.

This clone was recorded only once. V usage is TRBV5-4 and J usage is TRBJ2-7; 10 positions agree with TRBD2. This CDR3 contains 16 residues. CDR1 is SGHNT and CDR2 is YYREEE in the germline V gene (reference sequence). The V segment lost 0 bases and the J segment 1 base; nucleotides outside the gene matches: 4. The CDR3 reads CASSLAGTSVSYEQYF. The CDR3 region has the DNA TGTGCCAGCAGCTTGGCCGGGACTAGCGTTTCCTACGAGCAGTACTTC.

The genes are TRBV28 and TRBJ2-1; D gene ambiguous. Per the germline V gene, CDR1 is MDHEN and CDR2 is SYDVKM. V was clipped by 7 bases and J by 3 bases, with 16 bases between them. The CDR3 contains 15 residues. The CDR3 sequence: CASISMGLGYNEQFF. CDR3 in DNA: TGTGCCAGCATCTCTATGGGGTTGGGCTACAATGAGCAGTTCTTC.

Only a few counts were recorded for this clone. The chain recombines TRBV6-1 with TRBJ1-2; D not certain. V was pared by 1 base and J by 3 bases, with 6 bases between. This CDR3 comprises 13 residues. From germline, CDR1 is MNHNS and CDR2 SASEGT. CDR3: CASSEGVDYGYTF. CDR3 DNA sequence: TGTGCCAGCAGTGAAGGGGTGGACTATGGCTACACCTTC.

V usage is TRBV28 and J usage is TRBJ2-4; possible D gene TRBD1, 5 bases. V lost 5 bases and J 2 bases, leaving 16 bases between the germline ends. Germline loops: CDR1 MDHEN, CDR2 SYDVKM. CDR3 size: 16 residues. CDR3 sequence (DNA): TGTGCCAGCAGTCCTATCCCCCAGGGAACCAAAAACATTCAGTACTTC. Residues: CASSPIPQGTKNIQYF.

The V and J genes are TRBV28 and TRBJ1-5; 8 positions match TRBD1. V lost 2 bases to trimming and J lost 5 bases; unmatched junction nucleotides: 2. Per the germline V gene, CDR1 is MDHEN and CDR2 is SYDVKM. This CDR3 is 14 amino acids long. The CDR3 loop reads CASSLMDRDQPQHF. In DNA, the CDR3 is TGTGCCAGCAGTTTAATGGACAGGGATCAGCCCCAGCATTTT.

This CDR3 reads CAGNRGQDYGYTF. The CDR3 nucleotides read TGTGCCGGAAACAGGGGGCAGGACTATGGCTACACCTTC. The chain is built from TRBV2 and TRBJ1-2; 9 bases match TRBD1. There are 13 residues in the CDR3. The V gene's germline CDR1 is SNHLY and CDR2 FYNNEI. V dropped 11 bases and J dropped 3; count of bases not matched to a gene: 7.

On this clone: This same CDR3 is encoded by further DNA sequences in the sample. The J gene is TRBJ1-1, the V gene TRBV10-3, with 7 bases fitting TRBD1. The V gene end was trimmed by 5 bases and the J gene end by 0 bases; junction bases not matched to a gene: 3. The V gene's germline CDR1 is ENHRY and CDR2 SYGVKD. The CDR3 is made up of 14 amino acids. CDR3 in amino acids: CAISRTGMNTEAFF. The DNA for the CDR3 is TGTGCCATCAGTCGGACAGGCATGAACACTGAAGCTTTCTTT.

This chain joins TRBV28 and TRBJ1-3; D is unresolved. V shed 3 bases and J shed 1 base, with 7 bases lying between them. The CDR3 totals 14 residues. Germline V CDR1 and CDR2: MDHEN, SYDVKM. CDR3 residues: CASSFLGSGNTIYF. CDR3 coding DNA: TGTGCCAGCAGTTTCTTAGGTTCTGGAAACACCATATATTTT.

This chain connects TRBV19 to TRBJ1-4; D remains ambiguous. The CDR3 runs to 16 residues. In germline, CDR1 is LNHDA, CDR2 SQIVND (reference sequence). Trimming left V 5 bases short and J 4 bases short, with 17 bases between. As DNA, the CDR3 is TGTGCCAGTAGTCCGTGGGCCCGGGAGGGTAATGAAAAACTGTTTTTT. As protein: CASSPWAREGNEKLFF.

This clone was seen only once. V gene TRBV25-1 combines with J gene TRBJ1-3; D remains unclear. Germline V gene data show CDR1 as MGHDK and CDR2 as SYGVNS. The CDR3 runs 14 residues. Between the trimmed V and J ends, which lost 2 bases and 4 bases, there was a span of 9 bases. CDR3 nucleotides: TGTGCCAGCAGTGAAGGCGGTGGGGGAAACACCATATATTTT. This sequence encodes CASSEGGGGNTIYF.

The chain carries TRBV7-2 and TRBJ2-7; possible D gene TRBD1, 5 bases. CDR1 SGHTA and CDR2 FQGNSA come from the germline V gene. The CDR3 extends over 16 amino acids. The V end was cut by 1 base, the J end by 3 bases, with 16 bases between. The CDR3 sequence: CASSLGGAARNYEQYF. CDR3 nucleotides: TGTGCCAGCAGCTTAGGTGGGGCCGCGCGAAACTACGAGCAGTACTTC.

The V and J genes are TRBV4-3 and TRBJ2-7; TRBD1 agrees at 8 bases. Per the germline V gene, CDR1 is LGHNA and CDR2 is YSLEER. V shed 2 bases, J shed 3 bases, and the junction held 3 bases outside the gene matches. The CDR3 sequence is 14 residues long. CDR3 sequence: CASSQLTGGYEQYF. Written as DNA, the CDR3 is TGCGCCAGCAGCCAATTAACAGGGGGCTACGAGCAGTACTTC.

The chain uses TRBV11-2 and TRBJ1-4; D gene unclear. From germline, CDR1 is SGHAT and CDR2 FQNNGV. With 5 bases removed from V and 3 bases from J, the gap between germline ends came to 13 bases. The CDR3 is made up of 15 amino acids. The CDR3 protein is CASSPSGRANEKLFF. CDR3 bases: TGTGCCAGCAGCCCTTCGGGGAGAGCTAATGAAAAACTGTTTTTT.

As to this clone: This same CDR3 is encoded by further DNA sequences in the sample. The J gene is TRBJ1-1, the V gene TRBV28; 9 positions match TRBD1. CDR1 and CDR2 from the germline V gene are MDHEN and SYDVKM. The V and J ends lost 6 bases and 1 base, in that order; junction bases with no gene match: 6. The CDR3 runs to 15 residues. This CDR3 is CASSEQGAANTEAFF. The CDR3 nucleotides read TGTGCCAGCAGCGAACAGGGGGCGGCGAACACTGAAGCTTTCTTT.

The gene calls are TRBV30 and TRBJ2-5; D ambiguous. Germline lookup yields CDR1 GTSNPN and CDR2 SVGIG (reference sequence). The CDR3 totals 13 residues. V dropped 4 bases and J dropped 1 base, with 10 bases sitting between them. As DNA, the CDR3 is TGTGCCTGGAATGCGGAGTTCCAAGAGACCCAGTACTTC. The encoded protein is CAWNAEFQETQYF.

A few counts support this clone. The rearrangement uses TRBV5-1 and TRBJ1-1; 7 positions match TRBD1. This CDR3 spans 13 amino acids. Germline assignment: CDR1 SGHRS and CDR2 YFSETQ. V dropped 3 bases and J dropped 8; count of bases not matched to a gene: 7. The CDR3 here is CASSSRQGTEAFF. DNA of the CDR3: TGCGCCAGCAGCTCCCGACAGGGCACCGAAGCTTTCTTT.

V usage is TRBV6-1 and J usage is TRBJ2-7, with 10 bases identical to TRBD2. The CDR3 sequence is 14 residues long. The V and J ends lost 7 bases and 3 bases, in that order; junction bases with no gene match: 6. CDR1 is MNHNS, CDR2 SASEGT, per germline. The CDR3 bases are TGTGCCAGCACAGGGACTAGCGTATACTACGAGCAGTACTTC. Residues: CASTGTSVYYEQYF.